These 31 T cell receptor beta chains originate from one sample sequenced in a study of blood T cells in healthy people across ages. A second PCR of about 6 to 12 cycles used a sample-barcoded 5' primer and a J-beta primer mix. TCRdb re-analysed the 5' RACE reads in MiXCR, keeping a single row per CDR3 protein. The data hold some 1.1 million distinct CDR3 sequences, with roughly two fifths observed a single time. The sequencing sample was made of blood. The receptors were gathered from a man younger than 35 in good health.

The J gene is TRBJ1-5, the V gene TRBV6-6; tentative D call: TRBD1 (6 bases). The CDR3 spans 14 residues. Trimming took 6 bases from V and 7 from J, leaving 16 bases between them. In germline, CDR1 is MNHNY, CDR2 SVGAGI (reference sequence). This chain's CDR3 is CASRRDKPIQPQHF. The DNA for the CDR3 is TGTGCCAGCAGGCGGGACAAACCTATACAGCCCCAGCATTTT.

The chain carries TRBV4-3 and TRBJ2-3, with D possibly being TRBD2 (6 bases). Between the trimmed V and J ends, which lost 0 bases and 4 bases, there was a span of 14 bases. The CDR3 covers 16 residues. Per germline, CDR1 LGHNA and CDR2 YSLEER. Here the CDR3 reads CASSQDVSGGPDTQYF. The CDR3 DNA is TGCGCCAGCAGCCAAGATGTTTCCGGGGGTCCAGATACGCAGTATTTT.

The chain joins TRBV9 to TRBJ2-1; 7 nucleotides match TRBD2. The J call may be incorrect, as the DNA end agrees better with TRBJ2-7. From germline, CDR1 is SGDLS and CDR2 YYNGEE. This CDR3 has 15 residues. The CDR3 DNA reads TGTGCCAGCAGCGTAGAGCTGCGGGGGTACAATGAGCAGTACTTC. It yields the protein CASSVELRGYNEQYF.

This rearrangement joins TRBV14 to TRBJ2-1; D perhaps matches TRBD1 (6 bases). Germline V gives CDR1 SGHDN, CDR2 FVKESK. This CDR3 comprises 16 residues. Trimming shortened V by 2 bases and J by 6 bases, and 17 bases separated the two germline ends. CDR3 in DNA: TGTGCCAGCAGCCAAACAGGGAAGAAATATATCAATGAGCAGTTCTTC. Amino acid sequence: CASSQTGKKYINEQFF. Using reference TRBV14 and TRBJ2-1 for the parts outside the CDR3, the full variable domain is EAGVTQFPSHSVIEKGQTVTLRCDPISGHDNLYWYRRVMGKEIKFLLHFVKESKQDESGMPNNRFLAERTGGTYSTLKVQPAELEDSGVYFCASSQTGKKYINEQFFGPGTRLTVL.

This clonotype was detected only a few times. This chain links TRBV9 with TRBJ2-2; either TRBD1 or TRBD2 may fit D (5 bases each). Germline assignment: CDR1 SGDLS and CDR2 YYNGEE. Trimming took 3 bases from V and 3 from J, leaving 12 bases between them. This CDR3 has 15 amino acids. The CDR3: CASSASGTDTGELFF. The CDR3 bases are TGTGCCAGCAGCGCGTCCGGGACGGACACCGGGGAGCTGTTTTTT.

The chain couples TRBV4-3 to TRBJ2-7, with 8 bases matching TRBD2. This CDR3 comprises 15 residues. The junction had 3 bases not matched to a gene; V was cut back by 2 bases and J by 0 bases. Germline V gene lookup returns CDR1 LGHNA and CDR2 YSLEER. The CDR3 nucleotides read TGCGCCAGCAGCCAACTAGCGGGCTCCTCCTACGAGCAGTACTTC. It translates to CASSQLAGSSYEQYF.

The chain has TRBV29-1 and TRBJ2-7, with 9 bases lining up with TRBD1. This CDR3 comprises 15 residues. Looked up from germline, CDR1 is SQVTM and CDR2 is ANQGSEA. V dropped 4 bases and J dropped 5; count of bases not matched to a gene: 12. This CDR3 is CSVAPRGTGHNEQYF. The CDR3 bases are TGCAGCGTTGCCCCCCGGGGGACAGGGCACAACGAGCAGTACTTC.

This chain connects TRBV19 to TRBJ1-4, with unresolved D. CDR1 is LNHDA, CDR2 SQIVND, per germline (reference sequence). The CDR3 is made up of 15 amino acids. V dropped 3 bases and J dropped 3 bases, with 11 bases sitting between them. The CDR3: CASSMSSEANEKLFF. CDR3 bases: TGTGCCAGTAGTATGTCGTCGGAGGCTAATGAAAAACTGTTTTTT. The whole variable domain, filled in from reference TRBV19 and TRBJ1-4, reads DGGITQSPKYLFRKEGQNVTLSCEQNLNHDAMYWYRQDPGQGLRLIYYSQIVNDFQKGDIAEGYSVSREKKESFPLTVTSAQKNPTAFYLCASSMSSEANEKLFFGSGTQLSVL.

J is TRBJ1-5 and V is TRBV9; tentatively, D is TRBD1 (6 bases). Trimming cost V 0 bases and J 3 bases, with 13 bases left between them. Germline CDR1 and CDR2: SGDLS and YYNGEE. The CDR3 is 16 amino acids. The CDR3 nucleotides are TGTGCCAGCAGCGTAGACGGCGGGGGCTTCAATCAGCCCCAGCATTTT. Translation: CASSVDGGGFNQPQHF.

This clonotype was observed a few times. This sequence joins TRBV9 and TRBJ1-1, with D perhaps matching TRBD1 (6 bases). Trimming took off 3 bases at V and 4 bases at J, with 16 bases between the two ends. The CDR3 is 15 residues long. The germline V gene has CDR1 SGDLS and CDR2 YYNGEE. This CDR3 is CASSGNRATSTEAFF. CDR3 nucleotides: TGTGCCAGCAGCGGGAACAGGGCGACCAGCACTGAAGCTTTCTTT.

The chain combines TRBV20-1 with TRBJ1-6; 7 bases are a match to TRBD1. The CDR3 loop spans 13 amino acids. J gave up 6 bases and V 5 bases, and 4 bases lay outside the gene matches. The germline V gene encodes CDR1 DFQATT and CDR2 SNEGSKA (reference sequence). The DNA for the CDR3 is TGCAGTGCTGGGGACAGATCTAATTCACCCCTCCACTTT. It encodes CSAGDRSNSPLHF.

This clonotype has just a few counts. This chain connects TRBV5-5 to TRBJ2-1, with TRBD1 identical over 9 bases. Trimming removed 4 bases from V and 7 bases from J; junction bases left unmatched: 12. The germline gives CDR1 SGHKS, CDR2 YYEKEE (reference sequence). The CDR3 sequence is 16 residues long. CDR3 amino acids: CASSPARTGDWNEQFF. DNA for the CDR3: TGTGCCAGCAGCCCCGCTAGGACAGGGGACTGGAATGAGCAGTTCTTC.

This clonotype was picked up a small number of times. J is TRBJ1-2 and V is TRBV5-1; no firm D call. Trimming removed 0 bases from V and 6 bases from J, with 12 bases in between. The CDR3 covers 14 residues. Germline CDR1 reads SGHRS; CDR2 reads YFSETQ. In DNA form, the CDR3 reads TGCGCCAGCAGCTTGGAATCGGGTTTGGATGGCTACACCTTC. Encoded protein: CASSLESGLDGYTF. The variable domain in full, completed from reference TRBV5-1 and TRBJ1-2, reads KAGVTQTPRYLIKTRGQQVTLSCSPISGHRSVSWYQQTPGQGLQFLFEYFSETQRNKGNFPGRFSGRQFSNSRSEMNVSTLELGDSALYLCASSLESGLDGYTFGSGTRLTVV.

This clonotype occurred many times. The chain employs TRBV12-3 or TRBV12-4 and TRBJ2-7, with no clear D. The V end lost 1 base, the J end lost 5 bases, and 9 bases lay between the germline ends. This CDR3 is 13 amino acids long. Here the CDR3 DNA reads TGTGCCAGCAGTTTAGGACTTCGGGACGAGCAGTACTTC. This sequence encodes CASSLGLRDEQYF.

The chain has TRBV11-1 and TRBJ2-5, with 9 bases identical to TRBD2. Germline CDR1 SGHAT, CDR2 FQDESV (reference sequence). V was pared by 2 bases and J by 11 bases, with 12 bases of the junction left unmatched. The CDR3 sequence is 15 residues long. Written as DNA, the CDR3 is TGTGCCAGCAGCTTAAGAGCGGGGGGAAGAAATGAGCAGTACTTC. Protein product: CASSLRAGGRNEQYF.

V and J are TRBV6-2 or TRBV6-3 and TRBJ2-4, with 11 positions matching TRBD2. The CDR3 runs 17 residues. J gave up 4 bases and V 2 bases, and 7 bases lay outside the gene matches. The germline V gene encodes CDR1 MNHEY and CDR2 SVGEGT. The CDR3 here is CASSYIPLAGGKNIQYF. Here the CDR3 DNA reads TGTGCCAGCAGTTACATTCCGCTAGCGGGGGGAAAAAACATTCAGTACTTC.

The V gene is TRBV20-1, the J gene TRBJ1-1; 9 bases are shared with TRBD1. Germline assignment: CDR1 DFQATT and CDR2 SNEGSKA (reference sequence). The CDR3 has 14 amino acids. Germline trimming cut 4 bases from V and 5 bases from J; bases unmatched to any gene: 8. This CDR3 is CSAMGDRVGTEAFF. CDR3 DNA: TGCAGTGCTATGGGGGACAGGGTCGGGACTGAAGCTTTCTTT.

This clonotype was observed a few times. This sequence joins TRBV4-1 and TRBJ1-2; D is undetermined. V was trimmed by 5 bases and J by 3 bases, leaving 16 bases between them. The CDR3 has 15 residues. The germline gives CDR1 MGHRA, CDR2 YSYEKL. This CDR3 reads CASSLHTTDYYGYTF. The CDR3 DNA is TGCGCCAGCAGCTTACACACGACGGATTACTATGGCTACACCTTC.

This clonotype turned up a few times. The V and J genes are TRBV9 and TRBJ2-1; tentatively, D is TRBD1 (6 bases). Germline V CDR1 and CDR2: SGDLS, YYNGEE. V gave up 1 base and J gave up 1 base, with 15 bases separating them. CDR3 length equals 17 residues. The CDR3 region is CASSVNTQQGSYNEQFF. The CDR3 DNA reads TGTGCCAGCAGCGTAAACACCCAACAGGGTTCCTACAATGAGCAGTTCTTC.

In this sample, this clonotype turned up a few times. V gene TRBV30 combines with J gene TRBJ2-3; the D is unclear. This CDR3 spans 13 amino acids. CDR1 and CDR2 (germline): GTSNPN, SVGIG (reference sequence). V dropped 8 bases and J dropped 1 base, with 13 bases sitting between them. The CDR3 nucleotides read TGTGCCGCGGACGAGGCGGGCACAGATACGCAGTATTTT. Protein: CAADEAGTDTQYF.

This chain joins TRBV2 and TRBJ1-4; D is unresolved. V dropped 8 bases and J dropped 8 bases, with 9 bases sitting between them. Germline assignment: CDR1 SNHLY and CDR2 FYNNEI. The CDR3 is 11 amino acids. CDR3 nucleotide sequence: TGTGCCAGCGCGTTCGGGGAAAAACTGTTTTTT. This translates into CASAFGEKLFF.

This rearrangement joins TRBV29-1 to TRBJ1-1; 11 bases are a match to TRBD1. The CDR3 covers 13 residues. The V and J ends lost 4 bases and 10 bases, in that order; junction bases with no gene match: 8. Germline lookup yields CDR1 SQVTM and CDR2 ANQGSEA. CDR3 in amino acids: CSVAGTGGSRAFF. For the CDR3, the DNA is TGCAGCGTTGCCGGGACAGGGGGGAGCCGAGCTTTCTTT.

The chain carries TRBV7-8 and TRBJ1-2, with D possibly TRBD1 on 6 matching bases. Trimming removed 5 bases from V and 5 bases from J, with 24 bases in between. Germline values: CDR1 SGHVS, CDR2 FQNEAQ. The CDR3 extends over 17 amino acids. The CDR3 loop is CASSKRTVQSAGYGYTF. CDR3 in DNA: TGTGCCAGCAGCAAACGGACAGTTCAGTCTGCGGGATATGGCTACACCTTC.

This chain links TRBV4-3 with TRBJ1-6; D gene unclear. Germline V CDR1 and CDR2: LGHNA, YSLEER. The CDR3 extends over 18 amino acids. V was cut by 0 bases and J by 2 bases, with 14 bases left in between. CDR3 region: CASSQDGHLSPYNSPLHF. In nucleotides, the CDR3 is TGCGCCAGCAGCCAAGATGGGCACCTGAGCCCCTATAATTCACCCCTCCACTTT.

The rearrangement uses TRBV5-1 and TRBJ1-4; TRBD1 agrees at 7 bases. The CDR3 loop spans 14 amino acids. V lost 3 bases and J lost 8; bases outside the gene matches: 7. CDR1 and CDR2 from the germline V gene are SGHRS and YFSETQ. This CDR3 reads CASSSQGPGEKLFF. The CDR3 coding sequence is TGCGCCAGCAGCTCACAGGGGCCAGGCGAAAAACTGTTTTTT.

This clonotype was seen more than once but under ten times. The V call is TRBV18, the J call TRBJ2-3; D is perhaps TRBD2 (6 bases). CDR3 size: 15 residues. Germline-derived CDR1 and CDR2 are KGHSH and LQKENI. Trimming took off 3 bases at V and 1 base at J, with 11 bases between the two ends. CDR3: CASSPVGGGTDTQYF. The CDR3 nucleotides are TGTGCCAGCTCACCGGTCGGCGGGGGCACAGATACGCAGTATTTT.

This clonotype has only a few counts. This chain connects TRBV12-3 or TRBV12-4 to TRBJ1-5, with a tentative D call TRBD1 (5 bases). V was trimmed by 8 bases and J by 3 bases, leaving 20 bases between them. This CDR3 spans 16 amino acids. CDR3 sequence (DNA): TGTGCCAGCTCGAACGGGGGAACGACAGACAATCAGCCCCAGCATTTT. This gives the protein CASSNGGTTDNQPQHF.

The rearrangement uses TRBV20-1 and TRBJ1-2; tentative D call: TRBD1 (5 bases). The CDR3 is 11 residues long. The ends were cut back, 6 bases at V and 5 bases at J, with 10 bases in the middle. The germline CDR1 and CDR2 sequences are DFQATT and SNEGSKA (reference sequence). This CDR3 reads CSAATEYGYTF. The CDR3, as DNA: TGCAGTGCAGCGACAGAGTATGGCTACACCTTC.

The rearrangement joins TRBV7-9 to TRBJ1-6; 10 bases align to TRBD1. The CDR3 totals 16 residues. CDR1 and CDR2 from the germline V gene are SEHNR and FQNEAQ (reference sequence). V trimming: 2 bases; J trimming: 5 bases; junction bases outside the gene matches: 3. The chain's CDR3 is CASSLFGTGDNSPLHF. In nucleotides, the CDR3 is TGTGCCAGCAGCTTATTTGGGACAGGGGATAATTCACCCCTCCACTTT.

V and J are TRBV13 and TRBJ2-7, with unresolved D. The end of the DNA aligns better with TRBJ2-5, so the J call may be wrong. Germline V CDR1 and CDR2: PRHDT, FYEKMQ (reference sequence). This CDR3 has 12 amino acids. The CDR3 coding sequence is TGTGCCAGCAGCTTAGCCCAGCAGACCCAGTACTTC. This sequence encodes CASSLAQQTQYF.

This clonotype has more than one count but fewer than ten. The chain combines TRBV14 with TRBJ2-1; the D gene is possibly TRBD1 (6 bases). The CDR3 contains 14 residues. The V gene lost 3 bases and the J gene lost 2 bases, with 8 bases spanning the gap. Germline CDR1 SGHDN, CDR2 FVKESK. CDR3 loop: CASSHRGTYNEQFF. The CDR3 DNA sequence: TGTGCCAGCAGCCACAGGGGTACCTACAATGAGCAGTTCTTC.